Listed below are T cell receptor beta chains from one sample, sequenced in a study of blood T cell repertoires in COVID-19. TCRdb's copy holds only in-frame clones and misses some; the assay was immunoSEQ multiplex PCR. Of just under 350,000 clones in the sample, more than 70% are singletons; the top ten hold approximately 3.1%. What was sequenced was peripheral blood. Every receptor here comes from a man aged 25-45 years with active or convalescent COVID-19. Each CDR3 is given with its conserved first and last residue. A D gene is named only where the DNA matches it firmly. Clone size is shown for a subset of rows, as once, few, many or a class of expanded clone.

TGCGCCAGCAGCCAACCGCCTAAAGACACTGAAGCTTTCTTT CASSQPPKDTEAFF TRBJ1-1 NA NA TRBV4-1
TGCGCCAGCAGCAACACAGGGGGCGCTTCCTACGAGCAGTACTTC CASSNTGGASYEQYF TRBJ2-7 TRBD1 once TRBV5-1
TGTGCCAGCAGCTTAACGGGACAGGGGAGAACTGAAGCTTTCTTT CASSLTGQGRTEAFF TRBJ1-1 TRBD1 NA TRBV7-8
TGTGCCAGCAGCCCGACAGGGCGAGAGACCCAGTACTTC CASSPTGRETQYF TRBJ2-5 TRBD1 NA TRBV5-6
TGTGCCAGCAGCTTAGCGATAACACCTGGAAACACCATATATTTT CASSLAITPGNTIYF TRBJ1-3 NA once TRBV7-2
TGTGCCAGCAGCTTCGCAACAGAAGCTTTCTTT CASSFATEAFF TRBJ1-1 NA NA TRBV7-2
TGTGCCAGCAGAATGGGGCCTGACTCTGGAAACACCATATATTTT CASRMGPDSGNTIYF TRBJ1-3 NA NA TRBV5-4
TGTGCCATCAGGCCTGGTGGCAGGGGGAACACTGAAGCTTTCTTT CAIRPGGRGNTEAFF TRBJ1-1 NA NA TRBV10-3
TGTGCCAGCAGTTTAGGTGGCGGGATAGGTGGTGGAAACACCATATATTTT CASSLGGGIGGGNTIYF TRBJ1-3 NA NA TRBV28
TGCGCCAGCAGCTTCGCCCCACAGGGGGCGAACACCGGGGAGCTGTTTTTT CASSFAPQGANTGELFF TRBJ2-2 TRBD1 NA TRBV5-1
TGTGCCACCAGTGATCCTCTTGGCGGAACCTACAATGAGCAGTTCTTC CATSDPLGGTYNEQFF TRBJ2-1 NA NA TRBV24-1
TGTGCCAGCAGCTTGCGGGGGGCTTCAACTAATGAAAAACTGTTTTTT CASSLRGASTNEKLFF TRBJ1-4 NA NA TRBV5-8
TGTGCCAGCAGTACCCAGGGAACCCTCACGAACACTGAAGCTTTCTTT CASSTQGTLTNTEAFF TRBJ1-1 NA NA TRBV28
TGTGCCAGCAGTCCCCAAGACAGGCCTCTCTATGGCTACACCTTC CASSPQDRPLYGYTF TRBJ1-2 NA NA TRBV6-5
TGTGCCAGCAGTTCGGGACTAGCGGACGAGCAGTACTTC CASSSGLADEQYF TRBJ2-7 TRBD2 NA TRBV28
TGTGCCAGCAGACTGAGCGGGAAGCGGGACGAGCAGTACTTC CASRLSGKRDEQYF TRBJ2-7 TRBD2 NA TRBV28
TGTGCCACCAGCAGAGGGGGGGGCAATCAGCCCCAGCATTTT CATSRGGGNQPQHF TRBJ1-5 NA NA TRBV15
TGTGCCAGCAGCCCTAGTTACGATGGGACCCAGTACTTC CASSPSYDGTQYF TRBJ2-5 NA NA TRBV11-1
TGTGCCAGCAGCTTACAGGGCCCGAACACTGAAGCTTTCTTT CASSLQGPNTEAFF TRBJ1-1 NA NA TRBV7-9
TGTGCCAGCAGCCCCGAGCCGGTAAATTCACCCCTCCACTTT CASSPEPVNSPLHF TRBJ1-6 NA NA TRBV11-3
TGTGCCAGCAGCCACGGGGACTATAAAGCTTTCTTT CASSHGDYKAFF TRBJ1-1 NA few TRBV7-2
TGTGCCAGCTCACCACTCCGACTAGCGGCCTTAGAAAGCACAGATACGCAGTATTTT CASSPLRLAALESTDTQYF TRBJ2-3 TRBD2 NA TRBV18